The clone carrying this T cell receptor (beta chain) was counted only a few times. The antigen is undetermined. Vbeta (60) and Jbeta (13) primers were used in the PCR. The protocol was immunoSEQ multiplex PCR, while the TCRdb copy is restricted to in-frame clones and leaves out a portion. Of some 120,000 clones in the sample, 75% to 85% were seen once. Per germline, CDR1 SGDLS and CDR2 YYNGEE. The CDR3 has 16 residues. With V trimmed by 0 bases and J by 0 bases, 4 bases remained unmatched. These data originate in a study of cytomegalovirus exposure and HLA in healthy donors. Study-wide background: An early release of data contained some 80 million unique TCRs, which came from HLA-typed donors. Study observations and caveats: Prior analysis indicated that the majority of TCR beta V segments exhibited productivity approximately 87% or approximately 30% of the time. A later analysis reportedly identified an Asian-associated ancestry cluster as carrying fewer N-insertions than the roughly 670-donor mean.

The sample taken for sequencing was PBMCs. The receptor was derived from a man under 40 in good health and CMV-seropositive. The V gene is TRBV9, the J gene TRBJ1-1; 8 nucleotides match TRBD1. The DNA of the CDR3 is TGTGCCAGCAGCGTAGGTCCAGGGGGCGTGAACACTGAAGCTTTCTTT. Encoded protein: CASSVGPGGVNTEAFF.